These T cell receptor beta chains were read from a single sample in a study of shared clonotypes between healthy human individuals. Sequenced by immunoSEQ multiplex PCR; TCRdb stores in-frame clones only, minus some. The data hold 1.4 million or so clones, with around 98.5% observed a single time. Sequenced sample: naive CD4+ T cells sorted from blood. The receptors were gathered from a man younger than 45 in good health. The conserved cysteine and the conserved F or W are not part of the CDR3 here.

v_gene	j_gene	CDR3aa
TRBV20-1	TRBJ1-2	SASSLIHYT
TRBV6-5	TRBJ1-5	ASSTTGNQPQH
TRBV6-1	TRBJ2-7	ASTSSFDFYEQY
TRBV19	TRBJ2-1	ASKGGSPSGSSNEQF
TRBV9	TRBJ2-5	ASSTSGLAGSGYQETQY
TRBV6-5	TRBJ1-5	ASSYGASWPQH
TRBV28	TRBJ2-1	ASSLRAGGNYNEQF
TRBV5-4	TRBJ2-3	ATRGTGETDTQY
TRBV7-6	TRBJ2-7	ASSPRTSGNYEQY
TRBV28	TRBJ2-7	ASSPAASGIDYEQY
TRBV5-1	TRBJ2-1	ASSLGLAGGRGEQF
TRBV2	TRBJ2-3	ASRGRGKDTQY
TRBV20-1	TRBJ2-3	SARPTDTQY
TRBV14	TRBJ2-5	ASSQGGTQY
TRBV19	TRBJ1-1	ASRRQGATEAF
TRBV27	TRBJ2-1	ASSPIALRSSGNNEQF
TRBV7-2	TRBJ2-1	ASSLTPSGNHNEQF
TRBV5-1	TRBJ2-2	ASSLRVAASTNTGELF
TRBV28	TRBJ2-7	ASSWRGRRSYEQY
TRBV7-2	TRBJ2-7	ASSAGTSGSEQY
TRBV9	TRBJ2-7	ASSVGEPSYEQY
TRBV5-4	TRBJ2-1	ASTGLAESNEQF
TRBV13	TRBJ2-5	ASSLVQQQETQY
TRBV27	TRBJ2-7	ASSLSLGPGEQY
TRBV6-5	TRBJ2-7	ASSLQREVVEQY
TRBV5-1	TRBJ2-5	ASNPTGTGVKTQY
TRBV18	TRBJ1-1	ASAPTNTEAF
TRBV27	TRBJ2-7	ASSLGISGTGRSEQY
TRBV6-5	TRBJ1-2	ASRIGGNYGYT
TRBV14	TRBJ2-1	ASSPPGQRIYNEQF
TRBV4-1	TRBJ2-1	ASSPPGQGFDEQF
TRBV5-6	TRBJ1-2	ASSFGTGVPYGYT
TRBV28	TRBJ1-2	ASSMRRDGYT
TRBV27	TRBJ2-5	ASSLAGGVRETQY
TRBV2	TRBJ2-1	ASKDRDYRSQVQF
TRBV27	TRBJ2-3	ASSLGPRLAGDTQY
TRBV5-6	TRBJ2-6	ASRPRGVASGANVLT
TRBV5-5	TRBJ2-5	ATTLPGNQETQY
TRBV7-2	TRBJ2-1	ASSQTQGAYNEQF
TRBV19	TRBJ2-7	ASSVQDMTYEQY
TRBV4-2	TRBJ2-7	ASSHTGAAYEQY
TRBV6-5	TRBJ1-3	ASSYSLPSGNTIY
TRBV11-3	TRBJ2-3	ASSQNERTGLGQTDTQY
TRBV6-5	TRBJ2-7	ASSPRGTSYEQY
TRBV7-2	TRBJ2-5	ASSLPGTTETQY
TRBV7-9	TRBJ1-1	ASSLTDSVEAF
TRBV10-3	TRBJ1-5	AISDLETGGNQPQH
TRBV28	TRBJ2-7	ASNIGYEQY
TRBV19	TRBJ2-1	ASSILAGTYNEQF
TRBV5-4	TRBJ2-7	ASSLESLPPSYEQY